These 2 T cell receptor beta chains were sequenced from one sample in a study of blood T cell repertoires in COVID-19. Repertoires were generated with immunoSEQ multiplex PCR, while TCRdb's copy carries only in-frame clones and drops some. The data hold 40,000 or so clones, with roughly 85% observed a single time. The sequenced sample consisted of peripheral blood. The receptors stem from a human donor in a cohort sampled during active COVID-19.

The V and J genes are TRBV19 and TRBJ2-6; D is ambiguous. The CDR3 spans 13 residues. Germline CDR1 reads LNHDA; CDR2 reads SQIVND (reference sequence). V lost 5 bases to trimming and J lost 4 bases, with 6 bases between them. CDR3 nucleotide sequence: TGTGCCAGTAGTTCTACGGGGGCCAACGTCCTGACTTTC. Protein product: CASSSTGANVLTF.

The rearrangement uses TRBV10-3 and TRBJ1-1; TRBD1 might be the D (6 bases). Deletions cut 4 bases from V and 2 bases from J, with 11 bases between. The CDR3 runs 14 residues. The germline V gene has CDR1 ENHRY and CDR2 SYGVKD. CDR3 sequence (DNA): TGTGCCATCAGTGGCACAGGGCTAAACACTGAAGCTTTCTTT. Amino acid sequence: CAISGTGLNTEAFF.